The 23 T cell receptor beta chains below come from one sample, sequenced in a study of shared clonotypes between healthy human individuals. Only in-frame clones appear in the TCRdb table, and some are missing; sequencing was by immunoSEQ multiplex PCR. The sample records 1.6 million or so clones, roughly 95% being singletons. What was sequenced was naive CD4+ T cells sorted from blood. The subset: CD45RA+ positively selected. The source of these receptors is a man in his thirties or forties in good health.

The genes are TRBV19 and TRBJ1-4; no clear D gene. There are 13 residues in the CDR3. The V gene's germline CDR1 is LNHDA and CDR2 SQIVND (reference sequence). Trimming cost V 4 bases and J 6 bases, with 9 bases left between them. In DNA form, the CDR3 reads TGTGCCAGTAGTAGCATCGGACATGAAAAACTGTTTTTT. This gives the protein CASSSIGHEKLFF.

The rearrangement joins TRBV6-1 to TRBJ2-3; D unclear. Germline V gene sequence: CDR1 MNHNS, CDR2 SASEGT. CDR3 size: 15 residues. V lost 2 bases and J lost 1, with 10 bases in between. The CDR3 coding sequence is TGTGCCAGCAGTGAAACTTTTCGAGGCACAGATACGCAGTATTTT. Translated: CASSETFRGTDTQYF.

This clone was seen a single time. The J gene is TRBJ2-2, the V gene TRBV19; 8 bases map to TRBD1. This CDR3 region has 15 residues. The germline gives CDR1 LNHDA, CDR2 SQIVND (reference sequence). The trim removed 3 bases at V and 6 bases at J, leaving 6 bases unmatched. The CDR3 reads CASSILTGAAGELFF. CDR3 sequence (DNA): TGTGCCAGTAGTATTTTGACAGGGGCGGCCGGGGAGCTGTTTTTT.

The chain carries TRBV7-3 and TRBJ2-7; weak D call: TRBD1 (5 bases). The CDR3 covers 13 residues. The germline CDR1 and CDR2 sequences are SGHTA and FQGTGA. V was trimmed by 0 bases and J by 2 bases, leaving 5 bases between them. CDR3 sequence (DNA): TGTGCCAGCAGCTTAACAGGGGCCTACGAGCAGTACTTC. Its translation: CASSLTGAYEQYF.

The chain is built from TRBV5-1 and TRBJ1-2; TRBD1 aligns across 9 bases. CDR1 is SGHRS, CDR2 YFSETQ, per germline. V lost 0 bases, J lost 7 bases, and 4 bases stayed unmatched. The CDR3 is 14 residues long. Here the CDR3 DNA reads TGCGCCAGCAGCTTGGGGACAGGGGAGGTTGGCTACACCTTC. This codes for CASSLGTGEVGYTF.

The chain uses TRBV9 and TRBJ2-1, with 13 bases lining up with TRBD2. Germline V lookup: CDR1 SGDLS, CDR2 YYNGEE. The trim removed 4 bases at V and 0 bases at J, leaving 10 bases unmatched. The CDR3 has 19 residues. DNA of the CDR3: TGTGCCAGCAGCATAACCCCCGGGACTAGCGGGATCTCCTACAATGAGCAGTTCTTC. It is translated as CASSITPGTSGISYNEQFF.

The chain combines TRBV5-1 with TRBJ1-5; D not resolved. V was pared by 4 bases and J by 4 bases, with 12 bases between. The germline CDR1 and CDR2 sequences are SGHRS and YFSETQ. The CDR3 is made up of 14 amino acids. CDR3 region: CASSPGMGNQPQHF. CDR3 sequence (DNA): TGCGCCAGCAGCCCAGGCATGGGGAATCAGCCCCAGCATTTT.

The chain has TRBV6-4 and TRBJ2-3, with 9 bases fitting TRBD2. Per germline, CDR1 MRHNA and CDR2 SNTAGT. The J segment lost 4 bases and the V segment lost 6 bases, leaving 8 bases of the junction unmatched. CDR3 size: 15 residues. In DNA form, the CDR3 reads TGTGCCAGCAGCCTTAGCGGGAGAAGGGCAGATACGCAGTATTTT. Encoded protein: CASSLSGRRADTQYF.

The V gene is TRBV7-9, the J gene TRBJ2-7; perhaps TRBD2 as D (5 bases). V was trimmed by 8 bases and J by 6 bases, leaving 14 bases between them. This CDR3 spans 12 amino acids. Per germline, CDR1 SEHNR and CDR2 FQNEAQ (reference sequence). CDR3 coding DNA: TGTGCCAGCGAGCCCGAGGGAGCCGAGCAGTACTTC. This encodes CASEPEGAEQYF. The full variable domain, rest sourced from reference TRBV7-9 and TRBJ2-7, is DTGVSQNPRHKITKRGQNVTFRCDPISEHNRLYWYRQTLGQGPEFLTYFQNEAQLEKSRLLSDRFSAERPKGSFSTLEIQRTEQGDSAMYLCASEPEGAEQYFGPGTRLTVT.

The chain carries TRBV7-2 and TRBJ2-7, with 7 nucleotides matching TRBD1. The CDR3 contains 15 residues. J was trimmed by 2 bases and V by 2 bases; bases with no gene match: 6. Germline lookup yields CDR1 SGHTA and CDR2 FQGNSA. The CDR3 nucleotides are TGTGCCAGCAGCTTACGACAGGGTTGGGCCTACGAGCAGTACTTC. This codes for CASSLRQGWAYEQYF.

This clone was seen only once. The chain is built from TRBV5-6 and TRBJ2-3; 10 bases align to TRBD2. V lost 4 bases to trimming and J lost 3 bases; unmatched junction nucleotides: 5. Per germline, CDR1 SGHDT and CDR2 YYEEEE. This CDR3 has 15 amino acids. The DNA of the CDR3 is TGTGCCAGCAGCACTAGCGGGATAACAACAGATACGCAGTATTTT. Encoded protein: CASSTSGITTDTQYF.

The rearrangement links TRBV9 to TRBJ2-4; 8 bases map to TRBD1. The CDR3 totals 15 residues. V was clipped by 0 bases and J by 3 bases; unmatched bases: 2. The germline V gene has CDR1 SGDLS and CDR2 YYNGEE. The CDR3 DNA follows: TGTGCCAGCAGCGTAGGAACAGGGGGCAAAAACATTCAGTACTTC. This sequence encodes CASSVGTGGKNIQYF.

V usage is TRBV5-1 and J usage is TRBJ1-2; no clear D. Deletions cut 0 bases from V and 2 bases from J, with 14 bases between. The length of the CDR3 is 16 residues. Germline-derived CDR1 and CDR2 are SGHRS and YFSETQ. This CDR3 is CASSLVVSDPNYGYTF. CDR3 DNA sequence: TGCGCCAGCAGCTTGGTTGTCAGCGATCCGAACTATGGCTACACCTTC. Full variable domain (remainder filled in from reference TRBV5-1 and TRBJ1-2): KAGVTQTPRYLIKTRGQQVTLSCSPISGHRSVSWYQQTPGQGLQFLFEYFSETQRNKGNFPGRFSGRQFSNSRSEMNVSTLELGDSALYLCASSLVVSDPNYGYTFGSGTRLTVV.

The CDR3 DNA reads as TGTGCCAGCAGCTTACGTGCCGGGACAGGGGCCTACAATGAGCAGTTCTTC. Its protein is CASSLRAGTGAYNEQFF. V is TRBV7-3 and J is TRBJ2-1, with 10 bases aligning to TRBD1. The length of the CDR3 is 17 residues. Germline V CDR1 and CDR2: SGHTA, FQGTGA. Trimming removed 2 bases from V and 2 bases from J; junction bases left unmatched: 6.

V gene TRBV5-4 combines with J gene TRBJ2-3; D may be TRBD1 (5 bases). CDR3 length: 15 residues. Germline lookup yields CDR1 SGHNT and CDR2 YYREEE (reference sequence). The V end lost 0 bases, the J end lost 3 bases, and 11 bases lay between the germline ends. The CDR3 reads CASSLAGYGTDTQYF. The CDR3 bases are TGTGCCAGCAGCTTGGCAGGGTACGGGACAGATACGCAGTATTTT.

The chain uses TRBV28 and TRBJ1-5, with D tentatively TRBD1 (5 bases). CDR3 size: 13 residues. In germline, CDR1 is MDHEN, CDR2 SYDVKM. CDR3 region: CALGLGGNQPQHF. The CDR3 DNA reads TGTGCTCTTGGACTGGGGGGCAATCAGCCCCAGCATTTT.

This chain joins TRBV19 and TRBJ2-5; 10 bases line up with TRBD2. The germline CDR1 and CDR2 sequences are LNHDA and SQIVND (reference sequence). V shed 7 bases, J shed 5 bases, and the junction held 13 bases outside the gene matches. This CDR3 has 16 residues. The CDR3 sequence is CASTIGPSGSQETQYF. The DNA for the CDR3 is TGTGCCAGTACCATCGGTCCTAGCGGGAGCCAGGAGACCCAGTACTTC.

The chain combines TRBV10-1 with TRBJ2-3, with 8 bases identical to TRBD1. The V segment lost 3 bases and the J segment 5 bases; nucleotides outside the gene matches: 10. Germline loops: CDR1 WNHNN, CDR2 SYGVQD (reference sequence). The CDR3 extends over 16 amino acids. This CDR3 reads CASSDLGRGQRDTQYF. The CDR3 bases are TGCGCCAGCAGTGATTTGGGCAGGGGGCAAAGAGATACGCAGTATTTT.

This clone showed up just once. This chain uses TRBV5-4 with TRBJ2-5, with D tentatively TRBD1 (5 bases). CDR3 length: 15 residues. Germline CDR1 reads SGHNT; CDR2 reads YYREEE (reference sequence). The V end was cut by 0 bases, the J end by 5 bases, with 14 bases between. This chain's CDR3 is CASSLVGQTMETQYF. CDR3 in DNA: TGTGCCAGCAGCTTGGTTGGACAAACGATGGAGACCCAGTACTTC.

This clone was seen more than once but under ten times. This chain links TRBV29-1 with TRBJ1-1, with D hard to call. The CDR3 spans 12 residues. Germline assignment: CDR1 SQVTM and CDR2 ANQGSEA. The germline V and J ends were trimmed by 6 bases and 1 base, with 9 bases remaining between them. The CDR3 DNA reads as TGCAGCGTCTCAGAACCGAACACTGAAGCTTTCTTT. The encoded protein is CSVSEPNTEAFF. The full variable domain, in which reference TRBV29-1 and TRBJ1-1 provide the parts outside the CDR3, is SAVISQKPSRDICQRGTSLTIQCQVDSQVTMMFWYRQQPGQSLTLIATANQGSEATYESGFVIDKFPISRPNLTFSTLTVSNMSPEDSSIYLCSVSEPNTEAFFGQGTRLTVV.

This sequence joins TRBV19 and TRBJ2-3; D gene ambiguous. From germline, CDR1 is LNHDA and CDR2 SQIVND (reference sequence). Trimming took 7 bases from V and 1 from J, leaving 9 bases between them. The CDR3 loop spans 13 amino acids. CDR3 sequence (DNA): TGTGCCAGTAAACCTACTGGCACAGATACGCAGTATTTT. Its protein is CASKPTGTDTQYF.

The chain recombines TRBV5-4 with TRBJ2-1, with 11 bases identical to TRBD2. V was pared by 4 bases and J by 7 bases, with 4 bases of the junction left unmatched. The germline V gene has CDR1 SGHNT and CDR2 YYREEE (reference sequence). This CDR3 is 14 amino acids long. This chain's CDR3 is CASSPGLAVNEQFF. The CDR3 coding sequence is TGTGCCAGCAGCCCGGGACTAGCGGTGAATGAGCAGTTCTTC.

The chain has TRBV13 and TRBJ2-7; 8 bases are a match to TRBD1. V shed 6 bases and J 4 bases; nucleotides not matched to a gene: 11. CDR1 and CDR2 from the germline V gene are PRHDT and FYEKMQ (reference sequence). CDR3 length equals 15 residues. The CDR3, as DNA: TGTGCCAGCAGATCTAAATTGGACAGGGTTTACGAGCAGTACTTC. It yields the protein CASRSKLDRVYEQYF. The full variable domain, in which reference TRBV13 and TRBJ2-7 provide the parts outside the CDR3, is AAGVIQSPRHLIKEKRETATLKCYPIPRHDTVYWYQQGPGQDPQFLISFYEKMQSDKGSIPDRFSAQQFSDYHSELNMSSLELGDSALYFCASRSKLDRVYEQYFGPGTRLTVT.